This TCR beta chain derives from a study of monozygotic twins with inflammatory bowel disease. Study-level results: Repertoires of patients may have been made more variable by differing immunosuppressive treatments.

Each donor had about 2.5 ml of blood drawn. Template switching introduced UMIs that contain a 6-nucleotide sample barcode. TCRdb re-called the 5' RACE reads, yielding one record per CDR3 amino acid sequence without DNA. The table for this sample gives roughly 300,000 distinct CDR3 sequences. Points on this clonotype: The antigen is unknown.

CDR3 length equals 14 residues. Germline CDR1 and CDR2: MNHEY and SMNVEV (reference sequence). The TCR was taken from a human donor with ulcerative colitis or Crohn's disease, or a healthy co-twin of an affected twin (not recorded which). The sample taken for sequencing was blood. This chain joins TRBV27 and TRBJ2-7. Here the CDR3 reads CASSTIGESYEQYF.